A single sample is the source of the 28 T cell receptor beta chains below, sequenced in a study of blood T cell repertoires in COVID-19. Profiled with immunoSEQ multiplex PCR; TCRdb holds only in-frame clones, not every one. The data contain approximately 90,000 clones, about 89% of them singletons. Sequencing input: peripheral blood. The receptors stem from a man in his fifties or sixties with acute or convalescent COVID-19.

V usage is TRBV30 and J usage is TRBJ1-2; 8 nucleotides match TRBD1. Germline V lookup: CDR1 GTSNPN, CDR2 SVGIG (reference sequence). The CDR3 consists of 16 residues. V lost 6 bases to trimming and J lost 4 bases; unmatched junction nucleotides: 16. The CDR3 DNA reads as TGTGCCTGTCGCCCTACGGGCAGGGGGCGGATCTATGGCTACACCTTC. Protein: CACRPTGRGRIYGYTF.

The chain couples TRBV21-1 to TRBJ2-1; TRBD2, the table's D call, lacks a check against the DNA. TRBV21-1 is a pseudogene. The CDR3 runs to 18 residues. In nucleotides, the CDR3 is TGTGCCAGCAGCCCACCACCCATACTAGCGGGGAAGGGCAATGAGCAGTTCTTC. Amino acids: CASSPPPILAGKGNEQFF.

The chain recombines TRBV11-2 with TRBJ1-1, with no clear D. The CDR3 covers 16 residues. Trimming left V 2 bases short and J 1 base short, with 14 bases between. From germline, CDR1 is SGHAT and CDR2 FQNNGV. CDR3 sequence: CASSLLFGVTNTEAFF. DNA of the CDR3: TGTGCCAGCAGCTTATTATTCGGGGTGACGAACACTGAAGCTTTCTTT.

The chain uses TRBV11-2 and TRBJ1-2; D unclear. The germline CDR1 and CDR2 sequences are SGHAT and FQNNGV. The CDR3 extends over 13 amino acids. With 5 bases removed from V and 10 bases from J, the gap between germline ends came to 17 bases. CDR3 sequence reads: CASSPESRRYYTF. Written as DNA, the CDR3 is TGTGCCAGCAGCCCCGAATCTCGGCGGTACTACACCTTC.

The rearrangement joins TRBV28 to TRBJ2-7, with 9 bases lining up with TRBD1. This CDR3 contains 14 residues. Germline lookup yields CDR1 MDHEN and CDR2 SYDVKM. Germline trimming cut 3 bases from V and 3 bases from J; bases unmatched to any gene: 3. The CDR3 loop is CASSFGTGSYEQYV. The CDR3 DNA is TGTGCCAGCAGTTTCGGGACAGGGAGCTACGAGCAGTACGTC.

The chain is built from TRBV9 and TRBJ2-1; D may be TRBD2 (5 bases). The V end was cut by 0 bases, the J end by 7 bases, with 14 bases between. CDR3 length: 15 residues. The germline V gene has CDR1 SGDLS and CDR2 YYNGEE. CDR3 coding DNA: TGTGCCAGCAGCGTAGGGGAGTTCACTTGGAATGAGCAGTTCTTC. This translates into CASSVGEFTWNEQFF. The full variable domain, in which reference TRBV9 and TRBJ2-1 provide the parts outside the CDR3, is DSGVTQTPKHLITATGQRVTLRCSPRSGDLSVYWYQQSLDQGLQFLIQYYNGEERAKGNILERFSAQQFPDLHSELNLSSLELGDSALYFCASSVGEFTWNEQFFGPGTRLTVL.

The chain uses TRBV28 and TRBJ2-6, with 11 bases lining up with TRBD1. Germline V gene lookup returns CDR1 MDHEN and CDR2 SYDVKM. This CDR3 contains 17 residues. V dropped 6 bases and J dropped 2; count of bases not matched to a gene: 6. The CDR3: CASRSGQGAPGANVLTF. In DNA, the CDR3 is TGTGCCAGCAGGTCTGGACAGGGGGCGCCTGGGGCCAACGTCCTGACTTTC.

The V call is TRBV9, the J call TRBJ1-2; D is undetermined. This CDR3 region has 13 residues. The V gene's germline CDR1 is SGDLS and CDR2 YYNGEE. Trimming pared 0 bases from V and 4 bases from J, leaving 7 bases between. In DNA form, the CDR3 reads TGTGCCAGCAGCGTAGAGGAGGGCTATGGCTACACCTTC. It translates to CASSVEEGYGYTF. Complete variable domain (other parts from reference TRBV9 and TRBJ1-2): DSGVTQTPKHLITATGQRVTLRCSPRSGDLSVYWYQQSLDQGLQFLIQYYNGEERAKGNILERFSAQQFPDLHSELNLSSLELGDSALYFCASSVEEGYGYTFGSGTRLTVV.

The CDR3 bases are TGCACCAGCAGCCAAGATCTATCTTCTAGCGGTATCCGCCCGAACACCGGGGAGCTGTTTTTT. Its protein is CTSSQDLSSSGIRPNTGELFF. The chain recombines TRBV1 with TRBJ2-2; TRBD2 is the table's D call, not checked against the DNA. TRBV1 is a pseudogene segment. This CDR3 contains 21 residues.

This clone occurred a few times. J is TRBJ1-5 and V is TRBV29-1; no firm D call. CDR1 is SQVTM, CDR2 ANQGSEA, per germline. This CDR3 has 13 amino acids. The ends were cut back, 4 bases at V and 7 bases at J, with 14 bases in the middle. This chain's CDR3 is CSVVWREGQPQHF. CDR3 sequence (DNA): TGCAGCGTTGTTTGGAGGGAAGGGCAGCCCCAGCATTTT.

This chain joins TRBV6-5 and TRBJ2-2; D uncertain. Germline V gene sequence: CDR1 MNHEY, CDR2 SVGAGI. The CDR3 covers 14 residues. The V end lost 7 bases, the J end lost 1 base, and 10 bases lay between the germline ends. This chain's CDR3 is CASTTLLNTGELFF. The CDR3 region has the DNA TGTGCCAGCACCACACTACTGAACACCGGGGAGCTGTTTTTT.

In its sample, this clone was seen a few times. This chain links TRBV10-3 with TRBJ1-4; TRBD1 matches 7 bases. The V segment lost 2 bases and the J segment 3 bases; nucleotides outside the gene matches: 3. The CDR3 is 15 residues long. Per germline, CDR1 ENHRY and CDR2 SYGVKD. CDR3 bases: TGTGCCATCAGTGAGGGACAGGTATCTAATGAAAAACTGTTTTTT. Translation gives CAISEGQVSNEKLFF.

The chain links TRBV9 to TRBJ1-4, with 7 nucleotides matching TRBD1. This CDR3 is built from 15 residues. The V gene end was trimmed by 0 bases and the J gene end by 8 bases; junction bases not matched to a gene: 7. Germline V lookup: CDR1 SGDLS, CDR2 YYNGEE. CDR3 nucleotides: TGTGCCAGCAGCGTAGGACAGGGAGGATTCGAAAAACTGTTTTTT. Translating it yields CASSVGQGGFEKLFF. Using reference TRBV9 and TRBJ1-4 for the parts outside the CDR3, the full variable domain is DSGVTQTPKHLITATGQRVTLRCSPRSGDLSVYWYQQSLDQGLQFLIQYYNGEERAKGNILERFSAQQFPDLHSELNLSSLELGDSALYFCASSVGQGGFEKLFFGSGTQLSVL.

In this sample, this clone turned up a few times. The V call is TRBV28, the J call TRBJ2-5; D is possibly TRBD1 (5 bases). The CDR3 is made up of 13 amino acids. The V gene lost 7 bases and the J gene lost 7 bases, with 16 bases spanning the gap. Germline assignment: CDR1 MDHEN and CDR2 SYDVKM. The CDR3 loop is CASIPDNRGTQYF. Written as DNA, the CDR3 is TGTGCCAGCATCCCGGACAACCGCGGGACCCAGTACTTC. The whole variable domain, filled in from reference TRBV28 and TRBJ2-5, reads DVKVTQSSRYLVKRTGEKVFLECVQDMDHENMFWYRQDPGLGLRLIYFSYDVKMKEKGDIPEGYSVSREKKERFSLILESASTNQTSMYLCASIPDNRGTQYFGPGTRLLVL.

This chain connects TRBV18 to TRBJ1-2, with D uncertain. With 1 base removed from V and 6 bases from J, the gap between germline ends came to 12 bases. This CDR3 is built from 14 residues. Germline CDR1 is KGHSH and CDR2 is LQKENI. CDR3 loop: CASSPLPDSHGYTF. CDR3 sequence (DNA): TGTGCCAGCTCACCACTTCCAGATTCGCATGGCTACACCTTC.

This chain links TRBV3-1 (or the pseudogene TRBV3-2) with TRBJ2-1; TRBD2 agrees at 9 bases. This CDR3 is built from 16 residues. The V gene's germline CDR1 is LGHDT and CDR2 YNNKEL (reference sequence). V shed 5 bases and J 8 bases; nucleotides not matched to a gene: 13. CDR3 bases: TGTGCCAGCAGCTCACCGCTCGCGGGGGGGCTGGATGAGCAGTTCTTC. Encoded protein: CASSSPLAGGLDEQFF.

The genes are TRBV5-1 and TRBJ2-7; 7 bases are shared with TRBD1. The length of the CDR3 is 14 residues. Trimming took 4 bases from V and 3 from J; bases not matched to a gene: 7. CDR1 SGHRS and CDR2 YFSETQ come from the germline V gene. This CDR3 reads CASSPGTDIYEQYV. DNA for the CDR3: TGCGCCAGCAGCCCTGGGACAGACATCTACGAGCAGTACGTC.

The rearrangement joins TRBV9 to TRBJ2-1; possibly TRBD1 for D (6 bases). CDR3 length: 14 residues. The V gene lost 3 bases and the J gene lost 6 bases, with 13 bases spanning the gap. CDR1 and CDR2 (germline): SGDLS, YYNGEE. CDR3 in amino acids: CASSDDQGPNEQFF. Here the CDR3 DNA reads TGTGCCAGCAGCGATGATCAGGGGCCCAATGAGCAGTTCTTC.

Only one count was recorded for this clone. The genes are TRBV7-8 and TRBJ1-3, with 7 bases lining up with TRBD1. The CDR3 has 16 amino acids. CDR1 and CDR2 (germline): SGHVS, FQNEAQ. With V trimmed by 5 bases and J by 0 bases, 7 bases remained unmatched. DNA of the CDR3: TGTGCCAGCAGCCTACAAGGGACAGCCTCTGGAAACACCATATATTTT. Its protein product is CASSLQGTASGNTIYF.

The chain has TRBV3-1 (or the pseudogene TRBV3-2) and TRBJ2-3; 10 bases fit TRBD2. Germline V gene data show CDR1 as LGHDT and CDR2 as YNNKEL (reference sequence). The CDR3 consists of 14 residues. The V segment lost 7 bases and the J segment 0 bases; nucleotides outside the gene matches: 1. CDR3 region: CASKRGGSTDTQYF. The CDR3 nucleotides are TGTGCCAGCAAGCGGGGGGGTAGCACAGATACGCAGTATTTT.

The CDR3 bases are TGCAGCGTTCGCGCGGGGGGCGTTATTGAAGCTTTCTTT. Translated: CSVRAGGVIEAFF. The rearrangement uses TRBV29-1 and TRBJ1-1; D possibly corresponds to TRBD1 (6 bases). V lost 5 bases to trimming and J lost 7 bases, with 17 bases between them. This CDR3 comprises 13 residues. Germline CDR1 SQVTM, CDR2 ANQGSEA.

This rearrangement joins TRBV5-5 to TRBJ1-1; tentative D call: TRBD1 (5 bases). This CDR3 has 15 residues. Germline loops: CDR1 SGHKS, CDR2 YYEKEE (reference sequence). Trimming pared 1 base from V and 6 bases from J, leaving 16 bases between. CDR3 DNA sequence: TGTGCCAGCAGCTTGTTGGTGGGGCGCGGGGCTGAAGCTTTCTTT. Amino acids: CASSLLVGRGAEAFF. The full variable domain, in which reference TRBV5-5 and TRBJ1-1 provide the parts outside the CDR3, is DAGVTQSPTHLIKTRGQQVTLRCSPISGHKSVSWYQQVLGQGPQFIFQYYEKEERGRGNFPDRFSARQFPNYSSELNVNALLLGDSALYLCASSLLVGRGAEAFFGQGTRLTVV.

As to this clone: Other DNA sequences in the sample encode the same CDR3. The chain couples TRBV27 to TRBJ2-3; the match to TRBD2 covers 8 bases. The CDR3 is 15 residues long. After removal of 2 bases from V and 2 bases from J, the junction contained 3 bases not matched to a gene. Germline assignment: CDR1 MNHEY and CDR2 SMNVEV (reference sequence). The CDR3 DNA follows: TGTGCCAGCAGTTTACGGGGGGGTTCCACAGATACGCAGTATTTT. It specifies CASSLRGGSTDTQYF.

The chain is built from TRBV3-1 (or the pseudogene TRBV3-2) and TRBJ2-3; D remains ambiguous. Trimming removed 4 bases from V and 0 bases from J, with 8 bases in between. The CDR3 runs to 14 residues. Germline V gene sequence: CDR1 LGHDT, CDR2 YNNKEL (reference sequence). CDR3 in DNA: TGTGCCAGCAGCCCAAGCTCTAGCACAGATACGCAGTATTTT. Its translation: CASSPSSSTDTQYF.

The gene calls are TRBV6-5 and TRBJ2-3; the D gene is possibly TRBD1 (6 bases). The CDR3 extends over 15 amino acids. Germline V gene sequence: CDR1 MNHEY, CDR2 SVGAGI. V was shortened by 7 bases and J by 4 bases, with 18 bases between the two germline ends. This CDR3 is CASTEAGRGADTQYF. CDR3 sequence (DNA): TGTGCCAGCACCGAGGCGGGCAGGGGCGCAGATACGCAGTATTTT.

The V and J genes are TRBV6-5 and TRBJ2-7; 9 nucleotides line up with TRBD1. The CDR3 is 14 residues long. V lost 5 bases to trimming and J lost 5 bases; unmatched junction nucleotides: 7. CDR1 is MNHEY and CDR2 is SVGAGI in the germline V gene. CDR3 in DNA: TGTGCCAGCAGTACCGGGACAGGGTTGGACGAGCAGTACGTC. Translation gives CASSTGTGLDEQYV.

The chain recombines TRBV6-6 with TRBJ2-5; 7 nucleotides line up with TRBD1. The CDR3 has 14 amino acids. V lost 2 bases to trimming and J lost 4 bases; unmatched junction nucleotides: 4. Germline assignment: CDR1 MNHNY and CDR2 SVGAGI (reference sequence). The CDR3 protein is CASSYRQGGETQYF. The CDR3 DNA sequence: TGTGCCAGCAGTTACCGACAGGGTGGAGAGACCCAGTACTTC.

The chain uses TRBV4-2 and TRBJ1-2, with unresolved D. V was trimmed by 0 bases and J by 2 bases, leaving 10 bases between them. In germline, CDR1 is LGHNA, CDR2 YNFKEQ. The CDR3 is 15 amino acids. CDR3 nucleotides: TGTGCCAGCAGCCAAGATCAGGCCAGCAACTATGGCTACACCTTC. It translates to CASSQDQASNYGYTF.